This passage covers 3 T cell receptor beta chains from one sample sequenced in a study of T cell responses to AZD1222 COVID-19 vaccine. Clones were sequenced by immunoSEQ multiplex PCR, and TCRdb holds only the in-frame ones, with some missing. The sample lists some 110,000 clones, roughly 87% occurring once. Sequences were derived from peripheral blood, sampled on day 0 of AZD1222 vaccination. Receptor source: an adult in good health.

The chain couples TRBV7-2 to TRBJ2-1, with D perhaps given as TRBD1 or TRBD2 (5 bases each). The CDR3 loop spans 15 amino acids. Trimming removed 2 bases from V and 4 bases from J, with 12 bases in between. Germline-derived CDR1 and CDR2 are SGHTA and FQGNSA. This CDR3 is CASSLLKGSYNEQFF. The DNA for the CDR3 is TGTGCCAGCAGCTTACTTAAGGGGAGTTACAATGAGCAGTTCTTC.

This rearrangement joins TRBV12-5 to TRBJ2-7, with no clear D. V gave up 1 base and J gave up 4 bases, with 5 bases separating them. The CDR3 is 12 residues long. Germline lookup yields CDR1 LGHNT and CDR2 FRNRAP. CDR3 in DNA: TGTGCTAGTGGTTTGGGGGATTACGAGCAGTACTTC. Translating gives CASGLGDYEQYF.

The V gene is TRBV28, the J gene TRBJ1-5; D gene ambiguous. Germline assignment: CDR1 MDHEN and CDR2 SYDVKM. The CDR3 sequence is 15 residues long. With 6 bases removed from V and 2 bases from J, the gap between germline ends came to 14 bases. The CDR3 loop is CASRTPQDGNQPQHF. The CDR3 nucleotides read TGTGCCAGCAGAACCCCCCAGGACGGCAATCAGCCCCAGCATTTT. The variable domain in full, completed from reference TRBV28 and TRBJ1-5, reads DVKVTQSSRYLVKRTGEKVFLECVQDMDHENMFWYRQDPGLGLRLIYFSYDVKMKEKGDIPEGYSVSREKKERFSLILESASTNQTSMYLCASRTPQDGNQPQHFGDGTRLSIL.